Sequencing of this T cell receptor beta chain was carried out in a study of blood T cell repertoires in COVID-19. TCRdb's table, derived via immunoSEQ multiplex PCR, lists solely in-frame clones and lacks some. In the table there are approximately 150,000 clones, approximately 87% of which are singletons. The germline V and J ends were trimmed by 2 bases and 3 bases, with 4 bases remaining between them. The germline V gene encodes CDR1 SNHLY and CDR2 FYNNEI. The CDR3 is made up of 12 amino acids. The chain couples TRBV2 to TRBJ1-2; D not resolved. The source material was peripheral blood. The origin of this receptor is a woman aged 50 to 65 with active or convalescent COVID-19. The CDR3 reads CASSENYYGYTF. The CDR3 DNA reads TGTGCCAGCAGTGAAAACTACTATGGCTACACCTTC. Based on the CDR3 plus reference TRBV2 and TRBJ1-2, the full variable domain is EPEVTQTPSHQVTQMGQEVILRCVPISNHLYFYWYRQILGQKVEFLVSFYNNEISEKSEIFDDQFSVERPDGSNFTLKIRSTKLEDSAMYFCASSENYYGYTFGSGTRLTVV.